A selection of T cell receptor beta chains follows, all from one sample in a study of a mutant IDH1 vaccine in newly diagnosed glioma. Generated by immunoSEQ multiplex PCR, the TCRdb table keeps only in-frame clones and is missing some. The sample comprises 45,000 to 65,000 clones, approximately 81% of which are singletons, and approximately 19% rests with the top ten. The sample consisted of PBMCs, taken from a glioma patient treated with radiotherapy, temozolomide or both. The receptor set was obtained from a man aged 18 to 29 with glioma. Both conserved end residues are part of each CDR3. D genes are given only for firm matches. Clone size is not always given. Where it is, it says once, few, many or a class for expanded clones.

.	TRBV7-2	TRBJ1-1	.	TGTGCCAGCAGCTCCCAGGTCCCGAACACTGAAGCTTTCTTT	CASSSQVPNTEAFF
.	TRBV6-5	TRBJ1-5	.	TGTGCCAGCAGTTCCCTCGGGAGGAGTACCAATCAGCCCCAGCATTTT	CASSSLGRSTNQPQHF
.	TRBV25-1	TRBJ2-7	once	TGTGCCAGCAGTGACCCCCGGGGGACTCTTAACTACGAGCAGTACTTC	CASSDPRGTLNYEQYF
TRBD1	TRBV7-6	TRBJ1-1	.	TGTGCCAGCAGCTTAGTCGGACAGGGCATCGGCGCTGAAGCTTTCTTT	CASSLVGQGIGAEAFF
.	TRBV9	TRBJ2-7	.	TGTGCCAGCAGCGCCCTCGGCAGTAACGAGCAGTACTTC	CASSALGSNEQYF
TRBD1	TRBV6-6	TRBJ2-3	.	TGTGCCAGCAGCAAAGCCCGGGACAGGGGATCAGATACGCAGTATTTT	CASSKARDRGSDTQYF
.	TRBV4-3	TRBJ1-2	.	TGCGCCAGCAGCCAAGCAGGTGGACAGCTTAACTATGGCTACACCTTC	CASSQAGGQLNYGYTF
TRBD2	TRBV30	TRBJ2-7	.	TGTGCCTGGAGTGGCGGGGGGAGTTCCTACGAGCAGTACTTC	CAWSGGGSSYEQYF
TRBD1	TRBV9	TRBJ1-5	.	TGTGCCAGCAGCGTAGGACAGGGGAGCAATCAGCCCCAGCATTTT	CASSVGQGSNQPQHF
.	TRBV27	TRBJ2-7	.	TGTGCCAGCAGTTTCTTTCCCCAAGACGAGCAGTACTTC	CASSFFPQDEQYF
TRBD2	TRBV29-1	TRBJ2-7	.	TGCAGCACCTTAGCGGGAGGGCCCTACGAGCAGTACTTC	CSTLAGGPYEQYF
.	TRBV28	TRBJ1-3	.	TGTGCCAGCAGTACCCGAAGGGCTGGAAACACCATATATTTT	CASSTRRAGNTIYF
TRBD1	TRBV29-1	TRBJ1-2	.	TGCAGCGTTCGGACAGGGGTAGGCTATGGCTACACCTTC	CSVRTGVGYGYTF
.	TRBV5-8	TRBJ1-2	.	TGTGCCAGCAGCCTGGGGGGAAACTATGGCTACACCTTC	CASSLGGNYGYTF
.	TRBV11-2	TRBJ2-5	.	TGTGCCAGCAGCTGGGACTTTCAGATGAAGGAGACCCAGTACTTC	CASSWDFQMKETQYF
.	TRBV11-2	TRBJ1-1	.	TGTGCCAGCAGCCCTTCGACAGGACTCCCTGAAGCTTTCTTT	CASSPSTGLPEAFF
.	TRBV5-6	TRBJ2-7	.	TGTGCCAGCAGCTCCCGTAAGCGGGCGACCTACGAGCAGTACTTC	CASSSRKRATYEQYF
.	TRBV29-1	TRBJ1-4	few	TGCAGCGTTGAAGTCAGGACGCCTAATGAAAAACTGTTTTTT	CSVEVRTPNEKLFF
TRBD1	TRBV6-5	TRBJ1-1	.	TGTGCCAGCAGGAACGGACAGGGGGTTGAAGCTTTCTTT	CASRNGQGVEAFF
.	TRBV10-3	TRBJ1-1	.	TGTGCCATCAGTGAGTCCGGCGTAGTTTTTGAAGCTTTCTTT	CAISESGVVFEAFF
.	TRBV7-9	TRBJ1-5	.	TGTGCCAGCAGTTCCGATAGCAATCAGCCCCAGCATTTT	CASSSDSNQPQHF
.	TRBV7-2	TRBJ1-4	.	TGTGCCAGCAGCTTATTCTTTCCGAATGAAAAACTGTTTTTT	CASSLFFPNEKLFF
.	TRBV7-8	TRBJ1-1	.	TGTGCCAGCAGCCCCACCGGTGCGCCGAGGTACACTGAAGCTTTCTTT	CASSPTGAPRYTEAFF
TRBD1	TRBV5-1	TRBJ1-1	once	TGCGCCAGCAGCTTGGCCCCAACAGGGGGACGGATGAACACTGAAGCTTTCTTT	CASSLAPTGGRMNTEAFF
TRBD1	TRBV12-5	TRBJ1-1	.	TGTGCTAGTGGTTTGGCCCGGACAGGGGGACTTACTGAAGCTTTCTTT	CASGLARTGGLTEAFF
TRBD1	TRBV7-8	TRBJ1-2	.	TGTGCCAGCAGCTTGGGGGACAGGGGTTGGGGCTACACCTTC	CASSLGDRGWGYTF
.	TRBV7-7	TRBJ2-5	.	TGTGCTAGCAGCTCAACAGGGACGGCAGAGACCCAGTACTTC	CASSSTGTAETQYF
.	TRBV5-6	TRBJ2-3	.	TGTGCCAGCAGCTTGAGGGGTAGGGATACGCAGTATTTT	CASSLRGRDTQYF
.	TRBV5-5	TRBJ1-1	.	TGTGCCAGCAGCTTGGGGATGAACACTGAAGCTTTCTTT	CASSLGMNTEAFF
.	TRBV11-1	TRBJ1-1	.	TGTGCCAGCAGCCCTGGGGGGAATGAAGCTTTCTTT	CASSPGGNEAFF
.	TRBV30	TRBJ1-1	.	TGTGCCTGGAACGCTCAGTTGAACACTGAAGCTTTCTTT	CAWNAQLNTEAFF
.	TRBV2	TRBJ1-5	few	TGTGCCAGCAGCCGGGGGTCACGCAATCAGCCCCAGCATTTT	CASSRGSRNQPQHF
TRBD1	TRBV27	TRBJ2-7	.	TGTGCCAGCAGGAGCTTACAGGGGGCTCGGGAGCAGTACTTC	CASRSLQGAREQYF
.	TRBV2	TRBJ1-1	.	TGTGCCAGCAGTCCTATTAGGGTGAGCACTGAAGCTTTCTTT	CASSPIRVSTEAFF
TRBD2	TRBV27	TRBJ2-3	once	TGTGCCAGCATCTCGCGATTCTTAGCGGGCCTTAGCACAGATACGCAGTATTTT	CASISRFLAGLSTDTQYF
TRBD1	TRBV4-3	TRBJ2-5	.	TGCGCCAGCAGCCAAGAGACAGGGGGCCGAGAGACCCAGTACTTC	CASSQETGGRETQYF
TRBD1	TRBV29-1	TRBJ1-1	.	TGCAGCGTGTTGGGACAGAGAATAGGGAACACTGAAGCTTTCTTT	CSVLGQRIGNTEAFF
TRBD1	TRBV5-1	TRBJ1-2	.	TGCGCCAGCAGCCTATCCGGGACAGGGAATGGCTACACCTTC	CASSLSGTGNGYTF
.	TRBV6-1	TRBJ1-1	.	TGTGCCAGCAGTGAAGCCCTGCGGAGCACTGAAGCTTTCTTT	CASSEALRSTEAFF
TRBD1	TRBV11-2	TRBJ2-3	.	TGTGCCAGCAGCTGGTCCGGGACAGTGCTGAGCACAGATACGCAGTATTTT	CASSWSGTVLSTDTQYF
.	TRBV13	TRBJ1-1	.	TGTGCCAGCAGCTTAGTGGGCCTCAACACTGAAGCTTTCTTT	CASSLVGLNTEAFF
TRBD1	TRBV30	TRBJ1-4	.	TGTGCCTGGAGTCCGAGACAGGGAGCTAATGAAAAACTGTTTTTT	CAWSPRQGANEKLFF
.	TRBV30	TRBJ1-1	.	TGTGCCGCTTGGAAAGAGAACACTGAAGCTTTCTTT	CAAWKENTEAFF